This entry features one T cell receptor beta chain sequence. Per the study methods: By means of reference gene primer amplification, nucleated cell counts were estimated. Method: immunoSEQ multiplex PCR; TCRdb's copy keeps in-frame clones and lacks some. The V and J calls and clone size are taken from that table; D and trimming were inferred from the DNA. The sample consists of approximately 240,000 clones, 75% to 95% of them appearing once. The sample originates from a study of blood T cell repertoires in COVID-19. Overall study: Sources were T cells, B-cell-depleted T cells, or PBMCs; the material itself was cDNA or gDNA.

Participants were aged about 18 to 89 years, lived in roughly 25 US areas, and enrolled virtually. Cohort assignment relied on participant-reported clinical history. Germline V gene data show CDR1 as SGHTA and CDR2 as FQGNSA. This CDR3 has 15 amino acids. The V gene lost 6 bases and the J gene lost 0 bases, with 12 bases spanning the gap. Material: PBMCs or T cells enriched from blood (not recorded which). The V gene is TRBV7-2, the J gene TRBJ1-3; no firm D call. This clonotype originated in a woman younger than 30 who had recovered from COVID-19. The DNA for the CDR3 is TGTGCCAGCAGAGGTGGAGCAAGCTCTGGAAACACCATATATTTT. This translates into CASRGGASSGNTIYF.